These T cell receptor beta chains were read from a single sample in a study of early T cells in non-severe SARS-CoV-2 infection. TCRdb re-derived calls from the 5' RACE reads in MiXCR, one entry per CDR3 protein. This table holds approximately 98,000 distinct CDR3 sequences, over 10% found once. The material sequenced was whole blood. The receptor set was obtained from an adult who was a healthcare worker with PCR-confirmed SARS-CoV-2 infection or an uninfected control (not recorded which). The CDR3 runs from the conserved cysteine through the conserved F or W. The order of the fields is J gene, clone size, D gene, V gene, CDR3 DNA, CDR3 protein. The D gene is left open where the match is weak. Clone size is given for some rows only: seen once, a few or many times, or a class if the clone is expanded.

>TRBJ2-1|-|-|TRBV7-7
TGTGCTAGCAGCTTAAATGCGGGATTAAACAATGAGCAGTTCTTC
CASSLNAGLNNEQFF
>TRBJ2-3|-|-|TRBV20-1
TGCAGTGCTAACCAAGCGAAGATTAGCACAGATACGCAGTATTTT
CSANQAKISTDTQYF
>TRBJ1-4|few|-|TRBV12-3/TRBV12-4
TGTGCCAGCAGTTTGTCCGGTTTGGTGGGAAAACTGTTTTTT
CASSLSGLVGKLFF
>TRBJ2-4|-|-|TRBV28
TGTGCCAGCAGCCAGGGCGCCAAAAACATTCAGTACTTC
CASSQGAKNIQYF
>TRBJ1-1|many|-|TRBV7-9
TGTGCCAGCAGCCCCCAGACAGGAAACACTGAAGCTTTCTTT
CASSPQTGNTEAFF
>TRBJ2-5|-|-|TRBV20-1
TGCAGTGCAAAAGGAGGGGCCATCTACCAAGAGACCCAGTACTTC
CSAKGGAIYQETQYF
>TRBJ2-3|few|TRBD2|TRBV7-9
TGTGCCAGCAGCCCTCGGACTAGCCTCAGCACAGATACGCAGTATTTT
CASSPRTSLSTDTQYF
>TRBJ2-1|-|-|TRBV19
TGTGCCAGTAGTCCTCCGGTCAAGAGCTCCTACAATGAGCAGTTCTTC
CASSPPVKSSYNEQFF
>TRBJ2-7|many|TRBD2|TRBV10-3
TGTGCCATCAGTGGGACTAGCGGGACCTACGAGCAGTACTTC
CAISGTSGTYEQYF
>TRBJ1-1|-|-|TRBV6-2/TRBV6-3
TGTGCCAGCAGCCACAGGACCACTGAAGCTTTCTTT
CASSHRTTEAFF
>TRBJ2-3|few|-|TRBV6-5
TGTGCCAGCAGTTCCCCAGAGAGGGGACCCGGGGCAGATACGCAGTATTTT
CASSSPERGPGADTQYF
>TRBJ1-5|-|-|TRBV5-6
TGTGCCAGCAGCCTGGCGGGGGCGCGTAGCAATCAGCCCCAGCATTTT
CASSLAGARSNQPQHF
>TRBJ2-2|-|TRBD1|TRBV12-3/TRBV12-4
TGTGCCAGCAGTCCCCGGACAGGGGCCGGGGAGCTGTTTTTT
CASSPRTGAGELFF
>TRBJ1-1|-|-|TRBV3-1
TGTGCCAGCAGCCAAGGGAACGGGGCTGAAGCTTTCTTT
CASSQGNGAEAFF
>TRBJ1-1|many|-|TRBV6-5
TGTGCCAGCACCTCCCGGGGCAGGGACACTGAAGCTTTCTTT
CASTSRGRDTEAFF
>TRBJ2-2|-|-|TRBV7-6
TGTGCCAGCAGCTTAGGACCTAGCCTCACCGGGGAGCTGTTTTTT
CASSLGPSLTGELFF
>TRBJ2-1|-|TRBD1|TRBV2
TGTGCCAGTGGGACAGGGGTCGGTGAGCAGTTCTTC
CASGTGVGEQFF
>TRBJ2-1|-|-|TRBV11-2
TGTGCCAGCAGCTCCTCAACCTCCGGGGTCTCCTACAATGAGCAGTTCTTC
CASSSSTSGVSYNEQFF
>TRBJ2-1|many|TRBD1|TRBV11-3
TGTGCCAGCAGCTCCCCCGGGACAGCTTACAATGAGCAGTTCTTC
CASSSPGTAYNEQFF
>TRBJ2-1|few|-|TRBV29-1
TGCAGCGCTCAGGGGATTCCTAACAATGAGCAGTTCTTC
CSAQGIPNNEQFF
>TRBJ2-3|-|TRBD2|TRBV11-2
TGTGCCAGCAGCTTTAGCGGGGGGGCCCGGGGAGATACGCAGTATTTT
CASSFSGGARGDTQYF
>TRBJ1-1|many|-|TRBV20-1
TGCAGTGCCAGCCGGCCCCAGGGTGGCGGCGAAGCTTTCTTT
CSASRPQGGGEAFF
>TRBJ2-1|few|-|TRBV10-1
TGCGCCAGCTCCGATAGCGGAGTTGGAGAGCAGTTCTTC
CASSDSGVGEQFF
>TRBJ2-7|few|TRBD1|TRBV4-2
TGTGCCAGCAGCACACCCCCTGGGACAGCAGCCTACGAGCAGTACTTC
CASSTPPGTAAYEQYF
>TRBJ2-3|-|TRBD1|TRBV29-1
TGCAGCGTTGGGGGGGACAGGGTGAATACGCAGTATTTT
CSVGGDRVNTQYF
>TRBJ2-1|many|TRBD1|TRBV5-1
TGCGCCAGCAGCCAAGGACAGGGGGCATATGAGCAGTTCTTC
CASSQGQGAYEQFF
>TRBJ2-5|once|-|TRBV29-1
TGCAGCGTTGAGTCGTATGTAGAGACCCAGTACTTC
CSVESYVETQYF
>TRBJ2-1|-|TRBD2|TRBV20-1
TGCAGTGCCATTGGGACTAGCGGGAGGTCGAGCTCCTACAATGAGCAGTTCTTC
CSAIGTSGRSSSYNEQFF
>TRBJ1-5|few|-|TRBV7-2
TGTGCCAGCAGCTTGACCGATCAGCCCCAGCATTTT
CASSLTDQPQHF
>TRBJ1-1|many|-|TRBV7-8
TGTGCCAGCAGCTTAGTTCGCCAGAACACTGAAGCTTTCTTT
CASSLVRQNTEAFF
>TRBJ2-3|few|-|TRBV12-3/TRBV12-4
TGTGCCAGCAGCCTATTTACAGGGCGCGATACGCAGTATTTT
CASSLFTGRDTQYF
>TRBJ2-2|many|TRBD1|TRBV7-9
TGTGCCAGCAGGGGACAGGGGAACACCGGGGAGCTGTTTTTT
CASRGQGNTGELFF
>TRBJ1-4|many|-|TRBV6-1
TGTGCCAGCAGTCTTTCCGTCGGGCAGGGGCTTGAAAAACTGTTTTTT
CASSLSVGQGLEKLFF
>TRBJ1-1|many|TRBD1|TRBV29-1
TGCAGCGCTAGACAGGGGAACACTGAAGCTTTCTTT
CSARQGNTEAFF
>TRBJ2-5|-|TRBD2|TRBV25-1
TGTGCCAGCAGTGAGGGACTAGCTTTGGAGACCCAGTACTTC
CASSEGLALETQYF
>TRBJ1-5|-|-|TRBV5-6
TGTGCCAGCAGCTTGGCCGTGGATTTCAATCAGCCCCAGCATTTT
CASSLAVDFNQPQHF
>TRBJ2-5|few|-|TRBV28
TGTGCCAGCAGTTTATCCTCCCCTAATGCAGAGGCGGAGACCCAGTACTTC
CASSLSSPNAEAETQYF
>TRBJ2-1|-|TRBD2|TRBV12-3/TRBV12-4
TGTGCCAGCAGGAGAAATGTGGGACTAGCGGCCTACAATGAGCAGTTCTTC
CASRRNVGLAAYNEQFF
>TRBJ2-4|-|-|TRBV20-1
TGCAGTGCTAGAAGTCCCCCCAAAAACATTCAGTACTTC
CSARSPPKNIQYF
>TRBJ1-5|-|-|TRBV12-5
TGTGCTAGTGGTTTGGTACAAGGAGCATATAGCAATCAGCCCCAGCATTTT
CASGLVQGAYSNQPQHF
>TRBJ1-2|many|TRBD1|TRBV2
TGTGCCAGCAGTGAAGCACTAGGGACAGGGGCTAACTATGGCTACACCTTC
CASSEALGTGANYGYTF
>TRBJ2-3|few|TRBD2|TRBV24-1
TGTGCCACCAGTGATCCGGGGGGGGTAGCGGAAGGCACAGATACGCAGTATTTT
CATSDPGGVAEGTDTQYF
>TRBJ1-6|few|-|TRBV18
TGTGCCAGCTCACAGACAGCGAATAATTCACCCCTCCACTTT
CASSQTANNSPLHF
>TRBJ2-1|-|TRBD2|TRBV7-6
TGTGCTAGCCGGTCCACTAGCGGGACTTTCTCCTACAATGAGCAGTTCTTC
CASRSTSGTFSYNEQFF
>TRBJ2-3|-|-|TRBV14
TGTGCCGCCTTCGTTCAGGGCGGACTATCTTCCACAGATACGCAGTATTTT
CAAFVQGGLSSTDTQYF
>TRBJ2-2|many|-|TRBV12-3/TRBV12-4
TGTGCCAGCAGGGGCCCTTTTGAGCTGTTTTTT
CASRGPFELFF
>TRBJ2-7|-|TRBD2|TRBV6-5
TGTGCCAGCAGCTCGGTTTGGGGGGGCTCCTACGAGCAGTACTTC
CASSSVWGGSYEQYF
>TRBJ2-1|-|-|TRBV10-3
TGTGCCATCAATCCAGGGTTTCGTGGCAATGAGCAGTTCTTC
CAINPGFRGNEQFF
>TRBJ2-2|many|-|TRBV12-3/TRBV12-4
TGTGCCAGCAGTTGGCGAGGACAAACCACCGGGGAGCTGTTTTTT
CASSWRGQTTGELFF
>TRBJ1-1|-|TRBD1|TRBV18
TGTGCCAGCTCACCTATCGGGCAGGGGGACACTGAAGCTTTCTTT
CASSPIGQGDTEAFF